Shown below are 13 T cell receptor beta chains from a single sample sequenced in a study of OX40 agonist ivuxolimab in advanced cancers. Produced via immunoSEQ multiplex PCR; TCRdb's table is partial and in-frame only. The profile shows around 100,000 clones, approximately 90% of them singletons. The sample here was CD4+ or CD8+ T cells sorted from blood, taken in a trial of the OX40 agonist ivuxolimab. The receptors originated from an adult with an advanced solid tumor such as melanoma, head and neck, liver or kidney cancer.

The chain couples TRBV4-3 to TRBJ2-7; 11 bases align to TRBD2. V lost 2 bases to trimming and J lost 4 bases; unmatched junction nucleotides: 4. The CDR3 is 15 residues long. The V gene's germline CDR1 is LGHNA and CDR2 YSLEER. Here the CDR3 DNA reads TGCGCCAGCAGCCAACAACTAGCGGGAGTGTACGAGCAGTACTTC. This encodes CASSQQLAGVYEQYF.

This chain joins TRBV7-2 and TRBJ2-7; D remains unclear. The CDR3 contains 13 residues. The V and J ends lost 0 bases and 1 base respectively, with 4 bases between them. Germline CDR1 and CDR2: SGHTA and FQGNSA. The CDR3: CASSLARSYEQYF. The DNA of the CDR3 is TGTGCCAGCAGCTTAGCCAGATCCTACGAGCAGTACTTC.

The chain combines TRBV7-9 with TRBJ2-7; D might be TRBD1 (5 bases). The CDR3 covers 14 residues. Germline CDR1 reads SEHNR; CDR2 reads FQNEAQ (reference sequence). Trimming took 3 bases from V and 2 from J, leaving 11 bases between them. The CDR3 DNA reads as TGTGCCAGCAGCTTTACGACAGCCCCCTACGAGCAGTACTTC. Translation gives CASSFTTAPYEQYF.

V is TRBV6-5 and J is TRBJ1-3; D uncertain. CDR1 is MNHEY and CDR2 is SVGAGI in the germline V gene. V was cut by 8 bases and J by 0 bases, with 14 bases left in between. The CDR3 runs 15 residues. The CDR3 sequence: CASYQPQTSGNTIYF. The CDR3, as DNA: TGTGCCAGCTACCAACCCCAGACCTCTGGAAACACCATATATTTT.

The CDR3 DNA is TGCGCCAGCAGCCAAGATGGAGCGCAACGGGACACTGAAGCTTTCTTT. Translation: CASSQDGAQRDTEAFF. The chain links TRBV4-1 to TRBJ1-1; D ambiguous. The germline V gene encodes CDR1 MGHRA and CDR2 YSYEKL. The CDR3 loop spans 16 amino acids. Trimming pared 0 bases from V and 3 bases from J, leaving 14 bases between.

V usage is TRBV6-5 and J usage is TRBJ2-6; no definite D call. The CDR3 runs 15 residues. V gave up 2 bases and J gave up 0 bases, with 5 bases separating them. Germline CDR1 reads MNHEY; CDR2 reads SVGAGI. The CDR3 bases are TGTGCCAGCAGTTACGGTTCCTCTGGGGCCAACGTCCTGACTTTC. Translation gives CASSYGSSGANVLTF.

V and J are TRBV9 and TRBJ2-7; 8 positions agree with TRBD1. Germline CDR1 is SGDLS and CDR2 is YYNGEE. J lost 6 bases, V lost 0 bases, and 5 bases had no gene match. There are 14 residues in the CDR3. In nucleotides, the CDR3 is TGTGCCAGCAGCGTAGTAGGACAGGGAGGCGAGCAGTACTTC. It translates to CASSVVGQGGEQYF. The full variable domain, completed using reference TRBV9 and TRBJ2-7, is DSGVTQTPKHLITATGQRVTLRCSPRSGDLSVYWYQQSLDQGLQFLIQYYNGEERAKGNILERFSAQQFPDLHSELNLSSLELGDSALYFCASSVVGQGGEQYFGPGTRLTVT.

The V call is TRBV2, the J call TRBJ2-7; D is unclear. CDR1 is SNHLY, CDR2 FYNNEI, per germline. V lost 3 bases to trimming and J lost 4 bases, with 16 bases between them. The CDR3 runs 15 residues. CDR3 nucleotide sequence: TGTGCCAGCAGTGATATGGGTCCAATTGATTACGAGCAGTACTTC. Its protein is CASSDMGPIDYEQYF. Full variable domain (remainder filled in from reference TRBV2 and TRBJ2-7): EPEVTQTPSHQVTQMGQEVILRCVPISNHLYFYWYRQILGQKVEFLVSFYNNEISEKSEIFDDQFSVERPDGSNFTLKIRSTKLEDSAMYFCASSDMGPIDYEQYFGPGTRLTVT.

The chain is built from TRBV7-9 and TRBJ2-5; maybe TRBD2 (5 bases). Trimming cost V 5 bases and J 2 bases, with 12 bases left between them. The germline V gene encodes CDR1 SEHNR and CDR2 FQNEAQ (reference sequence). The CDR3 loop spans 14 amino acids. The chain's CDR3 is CASSPRGYQETQYF. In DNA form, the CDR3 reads TGTGCCAGCAGCCCTAGAGGGTATCAAGAGACCCAGTACTTC. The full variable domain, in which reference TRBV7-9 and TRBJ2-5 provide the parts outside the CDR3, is DTGVSQNPRHKITKRGQNVTFRCDPISEHNRLYWYRQTLGQGPEFLTYFQNEAQLEKSRLLSDRFSAERPKGSFSTLEIQRTEQGDSAMYLCASSPRGYQETQYFGPGTRLLVL.

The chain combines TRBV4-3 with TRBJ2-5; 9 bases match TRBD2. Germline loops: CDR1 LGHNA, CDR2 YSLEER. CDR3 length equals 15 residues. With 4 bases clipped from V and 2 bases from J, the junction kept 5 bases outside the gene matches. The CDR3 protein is CASSRSGGTQETQYF. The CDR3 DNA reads TGCGCCAGCAGCCGGAGCGGGGGGACTCAAGAGACCCAGTACTTC.

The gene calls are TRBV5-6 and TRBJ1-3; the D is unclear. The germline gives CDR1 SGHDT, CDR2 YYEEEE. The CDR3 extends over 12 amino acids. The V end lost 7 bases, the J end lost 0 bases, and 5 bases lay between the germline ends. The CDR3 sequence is CASADSGNTIYF. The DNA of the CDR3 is TGTGCCAGCGCGGACTCTGGAAACACCATATATTTT.

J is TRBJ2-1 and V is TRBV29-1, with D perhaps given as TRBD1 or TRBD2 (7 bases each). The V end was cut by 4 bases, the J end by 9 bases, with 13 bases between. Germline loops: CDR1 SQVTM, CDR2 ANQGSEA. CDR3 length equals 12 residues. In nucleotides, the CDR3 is TGCAGCGTTGCAGACAGGGAGGGTGAGCAGTTCTTC. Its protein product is CSVADREGEQFF.

In DNA form, the CDR3 reads TGCGCCAGCAGCTTGTTGGTGGGAAAACAAGAGCAGTACTTC. Protein sequence: CASSLLVGKQEQYF. This chain connects TRBV5-1 to TRBJ2-7; D ambiguous. Germline V gene lookup returns CDR1 SGHRS and CDR2 YFSETQ. The CDR3 consists of 14 residues. The V and J ends lost 1 base and 7 bases respectively, with 15 bases between them.